This TCR beta chain was captured in a study of lymphopenia after photon versus proton radiotherapy. The CDR3 consists of 14 residues. Deletions cut 1 base from V and 0 bases from J, with 7 bases between. CDR1 is SGHRS and CDR2 is YFSETQ in the germline V gene. A word on this clone: The antigen is undetermined.

Findings and caveats of the study: After the lymphocyte nadir, photon-treated repertoires showed oligoclonal expansion, especially of CD8+ Temra cells.

The protocol was immunoSEQ multiplex PCR, while the TCRdb copy is restricted to in-frame clones and leaves out a portion. The sample consists of about 25,000 clones, around four fifths of them appearing once. This sequence originates from a woman aged 45-59 years with pancreatic cancer. The chain couples TRBV5-1 to TRBJ1-1; no firm D call. The material sequenced was peripheral blood, taken from a patient treated with photon-based radiotherapy. The CDR3 loop reads CASSLQDLNTEAFF. For the CDR3, the DNA is TGCGCCAGCAGCTTGCAGGACCTGAACACTGAAGCTTTCTTT.